This TCR beta chain was identified during a study of T cell responses to AZD1222 COVID-19 vaccine. Assay: immunoSEQ multiplex PCR; the TCRdb copy retains only in-frame clones and omits some. The table lists some 180,000 clones, roughly 91% of them singletons. The starting material was peripheral blood, obtained 28 days after the second dose of the MenACWY control vaccine. The clonotype originates from an adult who received the MenACWY meningococcal vaccine as a control.

The CDR3 is CASSPGRNYGYTF. Here the CDR3 DNA reads TGTGCCAGCAGTCCCGGACGTAACTATGGCTACACCTTC. The chain links TRBV12-3 or TRBV12-4 to TRBJ1-2; unclear D gene. This CDR3 has 13 amino acids. V lost 5 bases to trimming and J lost 1 base, with 8 bases between them.